This T cell receptor beta chain was captured by sequencing in a study of T cell responses to AZD1222 COVID-19 vaccine. Study-wide results and limits: Samples come after the peak T cell response, not at day 14. Possibly, clonal diversity was underestimated; donors were largely white British and included more females.

The CDR3 extends over 16 amino acids. The method was immunoSEQ multiplex PCR; TCRdb's version includes in-frame clones alone and lacks a portion of them. This sample has 140,000 or so clones, with about 88% found just once. This clone was found once. What it binds is not known. The TCR originated in an adult in good health. This sample comprised peripheral blood, obtained on day 0 of AZD1222 vaccination. The chain carries TRBV12-2 and TRBJ2-1; the table gives TRBD2 as D, unverified against the DNA. TRBV12-2 is listed as a pseudogene. The CDR3 protein is CASRSPVRGGYNEQFF. CDR3 bases: TGTGCAAGTCGCTCCCCTGTGCGGGGGGGTTACAATGAGCAGTTCTTC.